A single sample is the source of the 3 T cell receptor beta chains below, sequenced in a study of cytomegalovirus exposure and HLA in healthy donors. PCR amplification relied on 60 Vbeta primers (plus 13 Jbeta primers). The assay was immunoSEQ multiplex PCR, and TCRdb's table has in-frame clones only and misses some. This sample has over 150,000 clones, with 80% found just once. Sequencing input: PBMCs. The receptor source for this set is a human donor in good health.

The chain links TRBV4-3 to TRBJ2-7; 11 nucleotides agree with TRBD1. J lost 3 bases, V lost 3 bases, and 7 bases had no gene match. The CDR3 totals 16 residues. CDR1 is LGHNA, CDR2 YSLEER, per germline. This CDR3 reads CASSQHPGQGDYEQYF. For the CDR3, the DNA is TGCGCCAGCAGCCAGCACCCGGGACAGGGGGACTACGAGCAGTACTTC.

In this sample, this clone turned up a few times. The chain uses TRBV15 and TRBJ1-1; no firm D call. This CDR3 region has 14 residues. The germline V and J ends were trimmed by 2 bases and 5 bases, with 12 bases remaining between them. Germline lookup yields CDR1 LNHNV and CDR2 YYDKDF (reference sequence). DNA of the CDR3: TGTGCCACCAGCAGAAATACGGTCGTAACTGAAGCTTTCTTT. This sequence encodes CATSRNTVVTEAFF.

The chain is built from TRBV10-2 and TRBJ1-5; 12 bases are shared with TRBD1. With 0 bases clipped from V and 7 bases from J, the junction kept 7 bases outside the gene matches. Germline CDR1 reads WSHSY; CDR2 reads SAAADI. The CDR3 is 17 residues long. CDR3: CASSESPGTGGRQPQHF. As DNA, the CDR3 is TGCGCCAGCAGTGAGTCACCCGGGACAGGGGGCCGGCAGCCCCAGCATTTT.